This TCR beta chain came from a study of T cells in Graves' hyperthyroidism and ophthalmopathy. CDR3 size: 14 residues. The V gene's germline CDR1 is LNHDA and CDR2 SQIVND (reference sequence). The V end was cut by 5 bases, the J end by 2 bases, with 12 bases between. The sample holds many counts of this clonotype. TCR beta CDR3 region amplification was performed from RNA transcripts. HTBI primers were used for first-round RT-PCR of the TCR CDR3. MiXCR, applied by TCRdb to the multiplex PCR reads, yields one record per CDR3 protein. The sample contains about 760,000 distinct CDR3 sequences, approximately 40% of which appear only once.

Sample: blood. The rearrangement joins TRBV19 to TRBJ1-1, with D possibly TRBD1 on 6 matching bases. The sequence derives from a woman between 40 and 55 years old with Graves' hyperthyroidism. The CDR3 loop reads CASSLIQGNTEAFF. The CDR3, as DNA: TGTGCCAGTAGTCTAATACAGGGTAACACTGAAGCTTTCTTT.